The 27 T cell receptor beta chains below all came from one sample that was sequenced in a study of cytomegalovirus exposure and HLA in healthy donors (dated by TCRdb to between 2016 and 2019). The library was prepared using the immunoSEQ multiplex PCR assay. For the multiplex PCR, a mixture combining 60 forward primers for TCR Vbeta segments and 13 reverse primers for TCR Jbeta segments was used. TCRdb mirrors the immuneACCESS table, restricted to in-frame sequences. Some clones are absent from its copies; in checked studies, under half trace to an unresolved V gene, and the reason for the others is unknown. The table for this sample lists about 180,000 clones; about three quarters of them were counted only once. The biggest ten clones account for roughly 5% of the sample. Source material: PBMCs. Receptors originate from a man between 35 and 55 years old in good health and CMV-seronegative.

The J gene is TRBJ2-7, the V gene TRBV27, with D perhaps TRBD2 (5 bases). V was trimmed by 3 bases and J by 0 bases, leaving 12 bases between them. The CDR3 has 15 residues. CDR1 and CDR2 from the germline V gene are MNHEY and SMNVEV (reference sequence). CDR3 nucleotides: TGTGCCAGCAGTTTCTCGGGGAAGAGCTCCTACGAGCAGTACTTC. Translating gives CASSFSGKSSYEQYF.

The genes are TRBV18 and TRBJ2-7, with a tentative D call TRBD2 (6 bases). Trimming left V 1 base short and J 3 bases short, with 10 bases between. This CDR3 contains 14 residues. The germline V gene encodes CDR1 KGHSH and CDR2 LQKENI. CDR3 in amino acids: CASSPQDSGYEQYF. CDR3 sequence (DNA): TGTGCCAGCTCACCACAAGATAGCGGCTACGAGCAGTACTTC.

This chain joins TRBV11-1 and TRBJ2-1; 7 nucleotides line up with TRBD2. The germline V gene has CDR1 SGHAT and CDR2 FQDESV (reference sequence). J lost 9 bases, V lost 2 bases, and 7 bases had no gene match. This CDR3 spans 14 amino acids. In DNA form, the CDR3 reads TGTGCCAGCAGCTTATCTGGACTAGTTTTTGAGCAGTTCTTC. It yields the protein CASSLSGLVFEQFF.

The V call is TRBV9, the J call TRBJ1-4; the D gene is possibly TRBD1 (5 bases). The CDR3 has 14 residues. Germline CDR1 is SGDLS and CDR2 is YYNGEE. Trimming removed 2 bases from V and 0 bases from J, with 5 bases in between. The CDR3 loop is CASSVTATNEKLFF. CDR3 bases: TGTGCCAGCAGCGTGACAGCAACTAATGAAAAACTGTTTTTT.

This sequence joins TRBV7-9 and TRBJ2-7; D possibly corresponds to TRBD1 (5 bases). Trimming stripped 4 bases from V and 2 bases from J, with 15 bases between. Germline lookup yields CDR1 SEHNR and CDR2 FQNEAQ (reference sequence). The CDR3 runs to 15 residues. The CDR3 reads CASSSTWTPAYEQYF. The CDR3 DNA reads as TGTGCCAGCAGCTCTACCTGGACACCAGCCTACGAGCAGTACTTC. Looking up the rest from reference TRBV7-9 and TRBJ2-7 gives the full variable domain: DTGVSQNPRHKITKRGQNVTFRCDPISEHNRLYWYRQTLGQGPEFLTYFQNEAQLEKSRLLSDRFSAERPKGSFSTLEIQRTEQGDSAMYLCASSSTWTPAYEQYFGPGTRLTVT.

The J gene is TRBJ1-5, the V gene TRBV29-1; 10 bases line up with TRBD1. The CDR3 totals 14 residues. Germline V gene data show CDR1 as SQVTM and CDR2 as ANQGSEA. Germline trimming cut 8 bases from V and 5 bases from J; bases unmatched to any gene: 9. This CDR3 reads CSFAHGTGDQPQHF. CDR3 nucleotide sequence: TGCAGCTTTGCCCATGGGACAGGGGATCAGCCCCAGCATTTT.

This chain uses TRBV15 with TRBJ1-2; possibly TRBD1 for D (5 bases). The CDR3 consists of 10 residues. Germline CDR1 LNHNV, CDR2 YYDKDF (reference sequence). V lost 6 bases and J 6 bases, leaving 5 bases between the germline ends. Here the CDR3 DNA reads TGTGCCACCAGAGGGGATGGCTACACCTTC. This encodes CATRGDGYTF.

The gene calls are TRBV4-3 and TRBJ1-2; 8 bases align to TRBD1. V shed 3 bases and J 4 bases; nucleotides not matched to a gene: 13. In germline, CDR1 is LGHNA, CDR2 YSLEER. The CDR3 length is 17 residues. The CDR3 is CASSHDGTGFSLYGYTF. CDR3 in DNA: TGCGCCAGCAGCCACGATGGGACAGGCTTTTCCCTCTATGGCTACACCTTC.

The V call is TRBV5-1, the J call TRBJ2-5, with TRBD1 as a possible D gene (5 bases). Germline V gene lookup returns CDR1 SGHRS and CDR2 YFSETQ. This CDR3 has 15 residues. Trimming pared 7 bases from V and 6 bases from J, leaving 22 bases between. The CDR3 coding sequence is TGCGCCAGCGCCGTCGGACACCTAGACGAGAAGACCCAGTACTTC. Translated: CASAVGHLDEKTQYF.

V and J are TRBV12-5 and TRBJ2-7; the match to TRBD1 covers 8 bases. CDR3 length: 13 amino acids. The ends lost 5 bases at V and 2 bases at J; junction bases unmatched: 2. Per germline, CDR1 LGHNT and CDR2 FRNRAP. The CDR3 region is CASGHRGTYEQYF. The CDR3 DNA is TGTGCTAGTGGTCACAGGGGGACCTACGAGCAGTACTTC.

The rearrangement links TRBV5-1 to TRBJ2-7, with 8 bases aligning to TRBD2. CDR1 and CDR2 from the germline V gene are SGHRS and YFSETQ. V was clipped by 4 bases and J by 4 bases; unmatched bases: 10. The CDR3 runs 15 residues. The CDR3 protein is CASSPVERGSYEQYF. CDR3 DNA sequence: TGCGCCAGCAGCCCAGTGGAGCGGGGGAGTTACGAGCAGTACTTC.

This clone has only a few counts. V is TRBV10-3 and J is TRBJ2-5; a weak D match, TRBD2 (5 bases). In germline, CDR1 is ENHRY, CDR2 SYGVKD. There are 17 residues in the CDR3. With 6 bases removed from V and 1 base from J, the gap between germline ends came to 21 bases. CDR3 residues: CAIRDSIQGGSQETQYF. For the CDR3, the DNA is TGTGCCATCAGAGACTCTATACAAGGAGGCTCCCAAGAGACCCAGTACTTC.

The CDR3 here is CASSYGATGGLYEQYF. DNA for the CDR3: TGTGCCAGCAGTTACGGGGCAACAGGGGGCCTCTACGAGCAGTACTTC. This rearrangement joins TRBV6-5 to TRBJ2-7; 9 positions agree with TRBD1. Losses at the gene ends were 2 bases for V and 3 bases for J; bases not matched to a gene: 8. Germline assignment: CDR1 MNHEY and CDR2 SVGAGI. CDR3 size: 16 residues.

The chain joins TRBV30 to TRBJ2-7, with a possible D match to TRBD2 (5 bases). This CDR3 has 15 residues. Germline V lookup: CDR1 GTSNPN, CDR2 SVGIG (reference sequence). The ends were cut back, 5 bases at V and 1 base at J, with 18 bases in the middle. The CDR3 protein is CAWALGFRESYEQYF. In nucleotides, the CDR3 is TGTGCCTGGGCACTGGGGTTTAGGGAGTCCTACGAGCAGTACTTC.

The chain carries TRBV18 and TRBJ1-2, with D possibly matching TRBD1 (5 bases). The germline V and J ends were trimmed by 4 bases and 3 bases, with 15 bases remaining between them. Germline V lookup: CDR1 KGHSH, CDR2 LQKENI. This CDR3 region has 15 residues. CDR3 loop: CASSQEIRDDYGYTF. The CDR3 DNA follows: TGTGCCAGCTCACAAGAGATCAGGGATGACTATGGCTACACCTTC.

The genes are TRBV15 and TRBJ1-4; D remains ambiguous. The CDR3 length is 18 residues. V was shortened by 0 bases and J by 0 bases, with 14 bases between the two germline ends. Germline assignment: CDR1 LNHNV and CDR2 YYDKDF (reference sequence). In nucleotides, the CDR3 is TGTGCCACCAGCAGAGAAGGTTTCCGGAGGTCAACTAATGAAAAACTGTTTTTT. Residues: CATSREGFRRSTNEKLFF.

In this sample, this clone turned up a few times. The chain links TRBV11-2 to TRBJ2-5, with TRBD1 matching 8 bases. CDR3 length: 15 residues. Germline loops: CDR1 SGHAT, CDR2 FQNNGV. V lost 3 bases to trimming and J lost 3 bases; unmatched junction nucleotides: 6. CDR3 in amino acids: CASSLAGTGKETQYF. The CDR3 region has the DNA TGTGCCAGCAGCTTGGCCGGGACAGGAAAAGAGACCCAGTACTTC.

In DNA, the CDR3 is TGTGCCAGTAGTACCCGGACAGGGATGGGTCCGCCCCAGCATTTT. Protein product: CASSTRTGMGPPQHF. The gene calls are TRBV19 and TRBJ1-5; TRBD1 matches 8 bases. V dropped 4 bases and J dropped 9; count of bases not matched to a gene: 11. The CDR3 consists of 15 residues. Looked up from germline, CDR1 is LNHDA and CDR2 is SQIVND (reference sequence).

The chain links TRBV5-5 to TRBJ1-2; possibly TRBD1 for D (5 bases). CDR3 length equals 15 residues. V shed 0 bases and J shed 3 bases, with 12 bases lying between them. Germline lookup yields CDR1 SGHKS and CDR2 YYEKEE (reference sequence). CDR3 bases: TGTGCCAGCAGCTTGGCCGACAGTGCGCACTATGGCTACACCTTC. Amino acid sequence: CASSLADSAHYGYTF.

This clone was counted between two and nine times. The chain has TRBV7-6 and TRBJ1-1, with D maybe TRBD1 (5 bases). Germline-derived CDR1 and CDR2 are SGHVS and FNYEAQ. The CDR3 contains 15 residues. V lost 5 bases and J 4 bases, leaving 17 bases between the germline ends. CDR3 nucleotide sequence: TGTGCCAGCAGCGCAGGGAGGGCTGGGAGCACTGAAGCTTTCTTT. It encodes CASSAGRAGSTEAFF.

CDR3 nucleotides: TGTGCCAGCCTCCGTAGCGGGGGGAACACCGGGGAGCTGTTTTTT. Translation gives CASLRSGGNTGELFF. The chain carries TRBV19 and TRBJ2-2, with 9 nucleotides matching TRBD2. The germline V gene has CDR1 LNHDA and CDR2 SQIVND (reference sequence). V dropped 9 bases and J dropped 1; count of bases not matched to a gene: 6. This CDR3 has 15 amino acids.

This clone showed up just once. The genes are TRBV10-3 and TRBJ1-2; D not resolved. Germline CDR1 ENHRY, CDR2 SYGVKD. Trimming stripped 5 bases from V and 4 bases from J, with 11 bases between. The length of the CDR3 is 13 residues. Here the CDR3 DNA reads TGTGCCATCAGTTCAGGTTCGCCCTATGGCTACACCTTC. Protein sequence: CAISSGSPYGYTF.

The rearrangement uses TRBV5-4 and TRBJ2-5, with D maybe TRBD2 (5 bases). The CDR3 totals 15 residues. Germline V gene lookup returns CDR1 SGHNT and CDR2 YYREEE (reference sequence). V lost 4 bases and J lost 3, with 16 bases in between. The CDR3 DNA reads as TGTGCCAGCAGCCGAGGGTTTCGTGGGGAAGAGACCCAGTACTTC. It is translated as CASSRGFRGEETQYF.

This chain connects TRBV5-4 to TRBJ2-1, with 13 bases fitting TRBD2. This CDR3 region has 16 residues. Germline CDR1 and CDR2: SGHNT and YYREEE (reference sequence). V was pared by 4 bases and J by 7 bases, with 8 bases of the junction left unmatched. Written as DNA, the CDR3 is TGTGCCAGCAGCCTACCGACTAGCGGGAGGCATAATGAGCAGTTCTTC. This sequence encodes CASSLPTSGRHNEQFF.

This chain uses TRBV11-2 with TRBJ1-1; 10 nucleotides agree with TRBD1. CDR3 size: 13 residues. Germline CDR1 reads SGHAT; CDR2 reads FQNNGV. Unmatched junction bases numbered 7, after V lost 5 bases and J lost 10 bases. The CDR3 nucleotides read TGTGCCAGCAGCCGACAGGGGGCGCAACGAGCTTTCTTT. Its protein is CASSRQGAQRAFF.

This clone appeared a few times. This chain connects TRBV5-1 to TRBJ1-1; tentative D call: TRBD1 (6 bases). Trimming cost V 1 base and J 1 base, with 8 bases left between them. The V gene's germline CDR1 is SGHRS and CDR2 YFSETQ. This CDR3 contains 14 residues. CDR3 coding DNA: TGCGCCAGCAGCTTGCAGGGGACGAACACTGAAGCTTTCTTT. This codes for CASSLQGTNTEAFF.

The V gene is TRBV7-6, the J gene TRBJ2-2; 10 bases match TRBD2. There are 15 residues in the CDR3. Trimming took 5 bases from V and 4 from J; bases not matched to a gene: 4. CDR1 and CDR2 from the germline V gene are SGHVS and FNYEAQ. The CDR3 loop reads CASSLLAGVTGELFF. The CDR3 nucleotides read TGTGCCAGCAGCCTGCTAGCGGGAGTCACCGGGGAGCTGTTTTTT.